These 23 T cell receptor beta chains were sequenced from one sample in a study of shared clonotypes between healthy human individuals. Assay: immunoSEQ multiplex PCR; the TCRdb copy retains only in-frame clones and omits some. The sample holds roughly 1,500,000 clones; approximately 98% are singletons and the top ten take about 0.45%. The specimen sequenced was naive CD4+ T cells sorted from blood. The subset here: CD45RA+ positively selected. Every receptor here comes from a man aged 25-45 years in good health.

V gene TRBV30 combines with J gene TRBJ1-1; D is unresolved. This CDR3 has 15 residues. With 2 bases removed from V and 1 base from J, the gap between germline ends came to 14 bases. Germline V gives CDR1 GTSNPN, CDR2 SVGIG (reference sequence). CDR3 nucleotides: TGTGCCTGGAGTCGCCGTGGGTCCAAGAACACTGAAGCTTTCTTT. Protein: CAWSRRGSKNTEAFF.

In DNA form, the CDR3 reads TGTGCCAGCAGCTCTCTCAGGGGCGAGCAGTACTTC. Translating it yields CASSSLRGEQYF. This chain uses TRBV6-5 with TRBJ2-7, with D perhaps TRBD1 (6 bases). The V gene's germline CDR1 is MNHEY and CDR2 SVGAGI. The ends were cut back, 6 bases at V and 6 bases at J, with 12 bases in the middle. The length of the CDR3 is 12 residues.

This chain links TRBV18 with TRBJ2-7; 7 nucleotides line up with TRBD2. This CDR3 is built from 14 residues. CDR1 and CDR2 from the germline V gene are KGHSH and LQKENI. The ends lost 3 bases at V and 2 bases at J; junction bases unmatched: 4. The CDR3: CASSPGLTAYEQYF. The CDR3 nucleotides read TGTGCCAGCTCACCGGGACTAACAGCCTACGAGCAGTACTTC.

Details on this clone: This CDR3 is also generated by other DNA sequences in the sample. The chain is built from TRBV5-1 and TRBJ2-7; D uncertain. The ends were cut back, 0 bases at V and 7 bases at J, with 8 bases in the middle. The V gene's germline CDR1 is SGHRS and CDR2 YFSETQ. This CDR3 is 12 amino acids long. CDR3 DNA sequence: TGCGCCAGCAGCTTGGGGGTTGGGGAGCAGTACTTC. Translating gives CASSLGVGEQYF.

The sample holds one count of this clone. The rearrangement uses TRBV10-3 and TRBJ2-5; no definite D call. Germline V gene data show CDR1 as ENHRY and CDR2 as SYGVKD. This CDR3 is 13 amino acids long. Trimming left V 4 bases short and J 3 bases short, with 9 bases between. The CDR3 DNA follows: TGTGCCATCAGTGGTAAGAAAGAAGAGACCCAGTACTTC. Its translation is CAISGKKEETQYF.

This rearrangement joins TRBV15 to TRBJ2-3, with D perhaps matching TRBD2 (5 bases). Trimming stripped 3 bases from V and 0 bases from J, with 16 bases between. Per the germline V gene, CDR1 is LNHNV and CDR2 is YYDKDF (reference sequence). This CDR3 contains 17 residues. CDR3 in amino acids: CATSSTRERTSTDTQYF. CDR3 bases: TGTGCCACCAGCAGCACGAGGGAGCGGACTAGCACAGATACGCAGTATTTT.

The J gene is TRBJ1-2, the V gene TRBV7-9; tentative D call: TRBD1 (5 bases). The germline CDR1 and CDR2 sequences are SEHNR and FQNEAQ (reference sequence). The CDR3 runs to 15 residues. Trimming cost V 0 bases and J 1 base, with 9 bases left between them. CDR3 protein: CASSLAGDGNYGYTF. CDR3 nucleotides: TGTGCCAGCAGCTTAGCAGGGGACGGTAACTATGGCTACACCTTC.

The chain combines TRBV11-2 with TRBJ2-7, with D perhaps given as TRBD1 or TRBD2 (5 bases each). The CDR3 totals 16 residues. In germline, CDR1 is SGHAT, CDR2 FQNNGV. Trimming left V 5 bases short and J 6 bases short, with 23 bases between. The CDR3 DNA sequence: TGTGCCAGCAGCCCCCGGGTGGGGGACGGGCGGCCCGAGCAGTACTTC. Translated: CASSPRVGDGRPEQYF.

Comments on this clone: Sequence at one end of the junction differs from germline and may be a read error. The genes are TRBV28 and TRBJ2-1; D may correspond to TRBD1 or TRBD2 (6 bases each). This CDR3 is 12 amino acids long. Per the germline V gene, CDR1 is MDHEN and CDR2 is SYDVKM. The CDR3 is CASSSPPGDRLF. CDR3 sequence (DNA): TGTGCCAGCAGTTCACCACCGGGAGACAGGCTCTTC.

The chain uses TRBV10-3 and TRBJ2-7; 15 bases match TRBD2. The CDR3 is 15 amino acids. The germline gives CDR1 ENHRY, CDR2 SYGVKD. The V gene end was trimmed by 4 bases and the J gene end by 11 bases; junction bases not matched to a gene: 9. CDR3 nucleotides: TGTGCCATCAGTGTTTCAGGGACTAGCGGGAGGAGTAAGTACTTC. Amino acids: CAISVSGTSGRSKYF.

The chain uses TRBV7-8 and TRBJ1-5; 7 positions agree with TRBD1. CDR3 length: 17 residues. Germline values: CDR1 SGHVS, CDR2 FQNEAQ. V lost 1 base to trimming and J lost 3 bases; unmatched junction nucleotides: 9. This CDR3 reads CASSLEGASPPNQPQHF. CDR3 bases: TGTGCCAGCAGCTTAGAGGGGGCTTCTCCCCCCAATCAGCCCCAGCATTTT.

This chain links TRBV18 with TRBJ1-5; D might be TRBD1 (6 bases). Trimming pared 3 bases from V and 8 bases from J, leaving 17 bases between. Germline CDR1 reads KGHSH; CDR2 reads LQKENI. The CDR3 sequence is 15 residues long. CDR3 coding DNA: TGTGCCAGCTCACCCAGACAGGAGGGAGGGGAGCCCCAGCATTTT. Amino acids: CASSPRQEGGEPQHF.

The CDR3 DNA is TGTGCCAGTAGTATAGGGGCGCGGGGGGCGCGAGGCAATGAGCAGTTCTTC. This sequence encodes CASSIGARGARGNEQFF. This chain links TRBV19 with TRBJ2-1; 8 nucleotides line up with TRBD2. Trimming cost V 1 base and J 6 bases; bases outside gene matches: 11. The germline gives CDR1 LNHDA, CDR2 SQIVND (reference sequence). This CDR3 has 17 amino acids.

V and J are TRBV25-1 and TRBJ2-1; 11 bases agree with TRBD2. Germline-derived CDR1 and CDR2 are MGHDK and SYGVNS. The CDR3 runs to 14 residues. The junction had 1 base not matched to a gene; V was cut back by 5 bases and J by 4 bases. CDR3: CASSRLAGYNEQFF. In DNA form, the CDR3 reads TGTGCCAGCAGTAGACTAGCGGGGTACAATGAGCAGTTCTTC.

The chain has TRBV5-1 and TRBJ1-1; TRBD1 matches 7 bases. V lost 4 bases to trimming and J lost 1 base; unmatched junction nucleotides: 7. Germline-derived CDR1 and CDR2 are SGHRS and YFSETQ. The CDR3 consists of 15 residues. CDR3: CASSHGDRWNTEAFF. CDR3 coding DNA: TGCGCCAGCAGCCACGGGGACAGATGGAACACTGAAGCTTTCTTT.

This chain uses TRBV29-1 with TRBJ2-3, with D possibly being TRBD1 or TRBD2 (5 bases each). CDR3 size: 13 residues. The V end lost 8 bases, the J end lost 2 bases, and 14 bases lay between the germline ends. Germline CDR1 is SQVTM and CDR2 is ANQGSEA. The CDR3 reads CSSRDPITDTQYF. The CDR3 DNA reads TGCAGCTCTAGGGACCCGATCACAGATACGCAGTATTTT.

This clone was observed once. V is TRBV5-8 and J is TRBJ2-7; TRBD1 aligns across 9 bases. The ends lost 4 bases at V and 0 bases at J; junction bases unmatched: 5. There are 15 residues in the CDR3. The germline V gene has CDR1 SGHTS and CDR2 YDEGEE. The CDR3 region is CASSPLDRGSYEQYF. CDR3 sequence (DNA): TGTGCCAGCAGCCCCTTGGACAGGGGCTCCTACGAGCAGTACTTC.

The CDR3 loop is CASLGTTYHNEQFF. The CDR3 DNA follows: TGTGCCAGCCTTGGGACTACGTACCACAATGAGCAGTTCTTC. V and J are TRBV7-9 and TRBJ2-1; 7 nucleotides match TRBD2. Trimming cost V 8 bases and J 5 bases; bases outside gene matches: 9. Germline lookup yields CDR1 SEHNR and CDR2 FQNEAQ (reference sequence). The CDR3 length is 14 residues.

This clone was seen a single time. This chain uses TRBV19 with TRBJ2-2; the D is unclear. Germline V CDR1 and CDR2: LNHDA, SQIVND (reference sequence). Trimming left V 7 bases short and J 3 bases short, with 12 bases between. CDR3 length equals 14 residues. The CDR3 DNA follows: TGTGCCAGTATTTACGACCGGTACACCGGGGAGCTGTTTTTT. Its protein is CASIYDRYTGELFF.

J is TRBJ2-1 and V is TRBV19; unclear D gene. Trimming shortened V by 4 bases and J by 5 bases, and 6 bases separated the two germline ends. Germline V gives CDR1 LNHDA, CDR2 SQIVND (reference sequence). This CDR3 spans 12 amino acids. DNA of the CDR3: TGTGCCAGTAGTAGGGCTAACAATGAGCAGTTCTTC. Translating it yields CASSRANNEQFF.

The genes are TRBV5-5 and TRBJ2-1; D may be TRBD2 (5 bases). Germline CDR1 is SGHKS and CDR2 is YYEKEE (reference sequence). The CDR3 consists of 15 residues. V lost 4 bases, J lost 3 bases, and 14 bases lay in between. CDR3 in amino acids: CASSASSGFYNEQFF. CDR3 sequence (DNA): TGTGCCAGCAGCGCGTCGAGCGGTTTCTACAATGAGCAGTTCTTC. Based on the CDR3 plus reference TRBV5-5 and TRBJ2-1, the full variable domain is DAGVTQSPTHLIKTRGQQVTLRCSPISGHKSVSWYQQVLGQGPQFIFQYYEKEERGRGNFPDRFSARQFPNYSSELNVNALLLGDSALYLCASSASSGFYNEQFFGPGTRLTVL.

For this clone: This sample includes further DNA sequences coding for the same CDR3. The chain recombines TRBV10-3 with TRBJ2-7; D is uncertain. The CDR3 has 14 amino acids. Germline V gene data show CDR1 as ENHRY and CDR2 as SYGVKD. V was cut by 4 bases and J by 0 bases, with 10 bases left in between. The CDR3 loop reads CAISVGPGSYEQYF. The CDR3 DNA is TGTGCCATCAGTGTCGGTCCGGGCTCCTACGAGCAGTACTTC.

V is TRBV6-1 and J is TRBJ2-3; D gene ambiguous. This CDR3 has 16 amino acids. CDR1 MNHNS and CDR2 SASEGT come from the germline V gene. With 3 bases removed from V and 7 bases from J, the gap between germline ends came to 20 bases. The CDR3: CASSDQAERLTNTQYF. CDR3 nucleotide sequence: TGTGCCAGCAGTGATCAGGCAGAACGACTTACTAATACGCAGTATTTT.